This entry lists 12 T cell receptor beta chains sequenced from one sample in a study of T cells in Graves' hyperthyroidism and ophthalmopathy. There were TCR beta CDR3 regions amplified from RNA transcripts. In the first-round RT-PCR of the TCR CDR3, the HTBI primer set was used. TCRdb fed the multiplex PCR reads into MiXCR, producing one record per CDR3 protein. The repertoire holds around 610,000 distinct CDR3 sequences, with roughly 15% as singletons. Sequencing input: blood. The receptors originated from a woman in her 40s with Graves' ophthalmopathy.

This clonotype was detected many times. This chain uses TRBV2 with TRBJ2-5, with 9 bases lining up with TRBD2. The CDR3 sequence is 15 residues long. The germline gives CDR1 SNHLY, CDR2 FYNNEI. The V gene end was trimmed by 2 bases and the J gene end by 3 bases; junction bases not matched to a gene: 4. Written as DNA, the CDR3 is TGTGCCAGCAGTGAACCTAGCGGGGTCAAAGAGACCCAGTACTTC. Translated: CASSEPSGVKETQYF.

This clonotype was observed a few times. This sequence joins TRBV28 and TRBJ1-1; possible D gene TRBD1, 5 bases. This CDR3 spans 12 amino acids. V was shortened by 5 bases and J by 5 bases, with 9 bases between the two germline ends. Per the germline V gene, CDR1 is MDHEN and CDR2 is SYDVKM. The CDR3 reads CASSTQGTEAFF. Here the CDR3 DNA reads TGTGCCAGCAGTACCCAGGGTACTGAAGCTTTCTTT.

This clonotype has only a few counts. This sequence joins TRBV12-3 or TRBV12-4 and TRBJ2-5; TRBD2 matches at 10 bases. With V trimmed by 3 bases and J by 5 bases, 9 bases remained unmatched. There are 16 residues in the CDR3. CDR3 sequence reads: CASSFLSGGGGETQYF. CDR3 sequence (DNA): TGTGCCAGCAGTTTCTTAAGCGGGGGGGGAGGGGAGACCCAGTACTTC.

The table lists this clonotype with many counts. The chain employs TRBV14 and TRBJ2-7; D not resolved. Per the germline V gene, CDR1 is SGHDN and CDR2 is FVKESK. V was cut by 0 bases and J by 2 bases, with 11 bases left in between. The CDR3 totals 15 residues. The CDR3 sequence is CASSQDVERTYEQYF. CDR3 sequence (DNA): TGTGCCAGCAGCCAAGATGTTGAGAGAACCTACGAGCAGTACTTC.

This clonotype was counted ten times or more. The chain recombines TRBV30 with TRBJ1-1, with D tentatively TRBD1 (5 bases). V was cut by 1 base and J by 1 base, with 13 bases left in between. Germline V gene data show CDR1 as GTSNPN and CDR2 as SVGIG (reference sequence). The CDR3 loop spans 15 amino acids. The CDR3 loop reads CAWSGPRTGNTEAFF. For the CDR3, the DNA is TGTGCCTGGAGTGGTCCTCGAACAGGGAACACTGAAGCTTTCTTT.

This clonotype turned up a few times. This chain links TRBV11-2 with TRBJ1-5; the D gene is possibly TRBD1 (6 bases). CDR1 and CDR2 from the germline V gene are SGHAT and FQNNGV. Trimming took 1 base from V and 1 from J, leaving 14 bases between them. The CDR3 is made up of 17 amino acids. CDR3 nucleotides: TGTGCCAGCAGCTTAGTACCGGGGGGCATGAGCAATCAGCCCCAGCATTTT. It codes for CASSLVPGGMSNQPQHF.

The chain carries TRBV5-1 and TRBJ1-2, with TRBD1 identical over 8 bases. The CDR3 has 14 residues. Trimming at V came to 5 bases and at J to 4 bases, leaving 7 bases not matched to a gene. Germline lookup yields CDR1 SGHRS and CDR2 YFSETQ. DNA of the CDR3: TGCGCCAGCAGGACAGGGGACCTTGGCTATGGCTACACCTTC. This encodes CASRTGDLGYGYTF.

To note about this clonotype: A read error may be the cause here, since a much bigger clone is one base away. The rearrangement links TRBV10-3 to TRBJ2-7; perhaps TRBD2 as D (6 bases). The CDR3 has 12 amino acids. Per the germline V gene, CDR1 is ENHRY and CDR2 is SYGVKD. CDR3 sequence reads: CAVRAGSYEQYF. The CDR3 DNA sequence: TGTGCCGTCAGAGCGGGTTCCTACGAGCAGTACTTC.

In its sample, this clonotype was seen many times. The chain recombines TRBV28 with TRBJ1-5; D remains ambiguous. The germline CDR1 and CDR2 sequences are MDHEN and SYDVKM. V was shortened by 3 bases and J by 4 bases, with 10 bases between the two germline ends. The CDR3 runs to 14 residues. CDR3 sequence: CASSFPGPNQPQHF. The CDR3 DNA is TGTGCCAGCAGTTTCCCTGGGCCAAATCAGCCCCAGCATTTT.

CDR3 amino acids: CASSAGLGQPQHF. In DNA, the CDR3 is TGTGCCAGCAGCGCAGGGCTTGGTCAGCCCCAGCATTTT. This chain joins TRBV6-2 or TRBV6-3 and TRBJ1-5; possibly TRBD1 for D (5 bases). CDR3 length equals 13 residues. Trimming stripped 6 bases from V and 6 bases from J, with 12 bases between. Germline loops: CDR1 MNHEY, CDR2 SVGEGT.

The V call is TRBV28, the J call TRBJ2-5; TRBD1 matches at 8 bases. CDR1 and CDR2 from the germline V gene are MDHEN and SYDVKM. V was pared by 2 bases and J by 7 bases, with 9 bases of the junction left unmatched. CDR3 size: 15 residues. The CDR3 here is CASSLGADRAGTQYF. The CDR3 bases are TGTGCCAGCAGTTTAGGGGCGGACAGGGCAGGGACCCAGTACTTC.

At least ten counts were recorded for this clonotype. This chain links TRBV28 with TRBJ2-5; D could derive from TRBD1 or TRBD2 (5 bases each). Trimming pared 7 bases from V and 7 bases from J, leaving 10 bases between. This CDR3 region has 11 residues. CDR1 and CDR2 (germline): MDHEN, SYDVKM. CDR3 sequence reads: CASNTRGTQYF. The CDR3, as DNA: TGTGCCAGCAACACGAGGGGGACCCAGTACTTC.